One and the same sample provided the 25 T cell receptor beta chains below, sequenced in a study of shared clonotypes between healthy human individuals. Measured with immunoSEQ multiplex PCR; TCRdb has only the in-frame clones, and not every one. The table includes around 2.1 million clones, roughly 91% detected once. Terminally differentiated effector memory CD45RA+ cells were excluded by CCR7 positive selection of CD45RO-negative cells. The sequencing sample was made of naive CD8+ T cells from PBMCs. The receptors here all came from a man in his late teens or twenties in good health. Some clones in this sample may be carry-over from other donors' samples.

A single count supports this clone. This chain joins TRBV13 and TRBJ2-7, with 8 bases lining up with TRBD2. CDR3 length equals 16 residues. With V trimmed by 0 bases and J by 4 bases, 8 bases remained unmatched. Germline values: CDR1 PRHDT, CDR2 FYEKMQ (reference sequence). DNA of the CDR3: TGTGCCAGCAGCTTAGGATATACTAGCGGAGGTTACGAGCAGTACTTC. Encoded protein: CASSLGYTSGGYEQYF.

The V gene is TRBV15, the J gene TRBJ1-5; tentatively, D is TRBD1 (6 bases). Germline values: CDR1 LNHNV, CDR2 YYDKDF (reference sequence). This CDR3 region has 14 residues. Trimming shortened V by 8 bases and J by 2 bases, and 13 bases separated the two germline ends. CDR3 protein: CATAEGGGNQPQHF. The CDR3, as DNA: TGTGCCACCGCCGAGGGGGGGGGCAATCAGCCCCAGCATTTT.

In nucleotides, the CDR3 is TGTGCCAGCAGTTTCCGGAGCTGGGTTGGTGAGCAGTACTTC. Its translation: CASSFRSWVGEQYF. The chain joins TRBV28 to TRBJ2-7; D gene uncertain. CDR1 and CDR2 (germline): MDHEN, SYDVKM. V gave up 3 bases and J gave up 7 bases, with 16 bases separating them. The CDR3 is 14 residues long.

The chain carries TRBV7-9 and TRBJ2-7; possible D gene TRBD1, 6 bases. Between the trimmed V and J ends, which lost 5 bases and 3 bases, there was a span of 11 bases. The CDR3 extends over 13 amino acids. In germline, CDR1 is SEHNR, CDR2 FQNEAQ (reference sequence). The CDR3 region is CASSPRDIYEQYF. The CDR3 nucleotides are TGTGCCAGCAGCCCTCGGGACATCTACGAGCAGTACTTC.

The CDR3 reads CASSEGTLLSYNEQFF. CDR3 in DNA: TGTGCCAGCAGTGAAGGGACTTTACTCTCCTACAATGAGCAGTTCTTC. V and J are TRBV2 and TRBJ2-1, with D maybe TRBD2 (5 bases). This CDR3 contains 16 residues. Germline V gene data show CDR1 as SNHLY and CDR2 as FYNNEI. Trimming removed 1 base from V and 0 bases from J, with 10 bases in between.

In its sample, this clone was seen once. This CDR3 is CASSRTGVGSNQPQHF. In DNA form, the CDR3 reads TGTGCCAGCAGTCGGACAGGGGTAGGGAGCAATCAGCCCCAGCATTTT. This chain uses TRBV28 with TRBJ1-5; TRBD1 matches at 9 bases. The V gene's germline CDR1 is MDHEN and CDR2 SYDVKM. The CDR3 covers 16 residues. The J segment lost 1 base and the V segment lost 5 bases, leaving 6 bases of the junction unmatched.

The chain links TRBV19 to TRBJ1-2; TRBD1 matches 7 bases. CDR3 length: 17 residues. V lost 0 bases, J lost 2 bases, and 9 bases stayed unmatched. Germline V gene data show CDR1 as LNHDA and CDR2 as SQIVND (reference sequence). CDR3 protein: CASSIDGTDRRNYGYTF. CDR3 coding DNA: TGTGCCAGTAGTATAGATGGGACGGACAGGAGGAACTATGGCTACACCTTC.

The J gene is TRBJ2-3, the V gene TRBV27; maybe TRBD2 (5 bases). V dropped 10 bases and J dropped 1 base, with 15 bases sitting between them. The germline CDR1 and CDR2 sequences are MNHEY and SMNVEV (reference sequence). This CDR3 contains 14 residues. The CDR3 DNA sequence: TGTGCCACTTCCCCGGGGAGAGGCACAGATACGCAGTATTTT. This sequence encodes CATSPGRGTDTQYF.

This clone has only one observation. The genes are TRBV14 and TRBJ1-4, with a tentative D call TRBD1 (5 bases). The germline gives CDR1 SGHDN, CDR2 FVKESK. The CDR3 is 14 residues long. The V end lost 2 bases, the J end lost 3 bases, and 7 bases lay between the germline ends. The CDR3 sequence is CASSQWGANEKLFF. The CDR3 DNA reads TGTGCCAGCAGCCAATGGGGGGCTAATGAAAAACTGTTTTTT.

This clone was observed a handful of times. Other DNA sequences in the same sample also yield this CDR3. The chain joins TRBV27 to TRBJ1-3; D is possibly TRBD1 (5 bases). This CDR3 has 14 residues. Germline V gene lookup returns CDR1 MNHEY and CDR2 SMNVEV (reference sequence). Deletions cut 3 bases from V and 2 bases from J, with 8 bases between. The CDR3 DNA is TGTGCCAGCAGTTTCCGGGGCCCTGGAAACACCATATATTTT. Its translation: CASSFRGPGNTIYF.

The chain is built from TRBV28 and TRBJ2-7; the match to TRBD1 covers 9 bases. The CDR3 is made up of 15 amino acids. V shed 2 bases, J shed 3 bases, and the junction held 5 bases outside the gene matches. The germline V gene encodes CDR1 MDHEN and CDR2 SYDVKM. The CDR3 bases are TGTGCCAGCAGTTTAACAGGGGGCGCAATCTACGAGCAGTACTTC. This gives the protein CASSLTGGAIYEQYF.

This chain uses TRBV28 with TRBJ2-7, with D maybe TRBD1 (6 bases). Trimming stripped 6 bases from V and 1 base from J, with 16 bases between. The CDR3 contains 15 residues. Germline loops: CDR1 MDHEN, CDR2 SYDVKM. DNA of the CDR3: TGTGCCAGCAGCCCCCTACCCACAGGGTCCTACGAGCAGTACTTC. Protein: CASSPLPTGSYEQYF.

The genes are TRBV5-1 and TRBJ1-2, with D perhaps matching TRBD1 (5 bases). Trimming left V 1 base short and J 2 bases short, with 6 bases between. The CDR3 totals 13 residues. Germline CDR1 reads SGHRS; CDR2 reads YFSETQ. CDR3 DNA sequence: TGCGCCAGCAGCTTGCGGGACAACTATGGCTACACCTTC. Its translation is CASSLRDNYGYTF. The whole variable domain, filled in from reference TRBV5-1 and TRBJ1-2, reads KAGVTQTPRYLIKTRGQQVTLSCSPISGHRSVSWYQQTPGQGLQFLFEYFSETQRNKGNFPGRFSGRQFSNSRSEMNVSTLELGDSALYLCASSLRDNYGYTFGSGTRLTVV.

CDR3 in amino acids: CASSRGQGAFDEQFF. In nucleotides, the CDR3 is TGTGCCAGCAGCCGCGGACAGGGGGCATTCGATGAGCAGTTCTTC. This rearrangement joins TRBV7-9 to TRBJ2-1; 11 positions match TRBD1. Germline values: CDR1 SEHNR, CDR2 FQNEAQ (reference sequence). This CDR3 spans 15 amino acids. Trimming removed 5 bases from V and 8 bases from J; junction bases left unmatched: 8.

The chain employs TRBV7-8 and TRBJ2-2, with D perhaps TRBD2 (6 bases). The germline V gene encodes CDR1 SGHVS and CDR2 FQNEAQ. The germline V and J ends were trimmed by 8 bases and 7 bases, with 14 bases remaining between them. This CDR3 contains 13 residues. CDR3 nucleotide sequence: TGTGCCAGCCGCCCTAGCGCGGGCGGGGAGCTGTTTTTT. Residues: CASRPSAGGELFF.

The chain combines TRBV7-9 with TRBJ2-5; TRBD1 aligns across 8 bases. V lost 4 bases to trimming and J lost 2 bases; unmatched junction nucleotides: 6. The CDR3 has 15 amino acids. Germline values: CDR1 SEHNR, CDR2 FQNEAQ (reference sequence). Here the CDR3 DNA reads TGTGCCAGCAGCTCCCGGACAGGGCGTCAAGAGACCCAGTACTTC. The encoded protein is CASSSRTGRQETQYF.

The chain employs TRBV10-3 and TRBJ2-1; TRBD2 matches 12 bases. The V gene's germline CDR1 is ENHRY and CDR2 SYGVKD. The CDR3 length is 20 residues. V was pared by 0 bases and J by 3 bases, with 12 bases of the junction left unmatched. CDR3 bases: TGTGCCATCAGTGAGTCGAGACTAGCGGGAGTAGTGGGTCTCTACAATGAGCAGTTCTTC. It is translated as CAISESRLAGVVGLYNEQFF.

The chain couples TRBV5-1 to TRBJ2-1, with 8 bases matching TRBD1. The length of the CDR3 is 18 residues. Trimming at V came to 0 bases and at J to 6 bases, leaving 14 bases not matched to a gene. Germline V lookup: CDR1 SGHRS, CDR2 YFSETQ. CDR3 sequence: CASSLEVMETGVGNEQFF. The CDR3 coding sequence is TGCGCCAGCAGCTTGGAAGTGATGGAGACAGGGGTGGGCAATGAGCAGTTCTTC.

The rearrangement uses TRBV2 and TRBJ1-1; D is unresolved. Germline V gene data show CDR1 as SNHLY and CDR2 as FYNNEI. V lost 2 bases to trimming and J lost 1 base, with 17 bases between them. The CDR3 is 17 amino acids. The CDR3 DNA is TGTGCCAGCAGTGAATCGGGTGGCTTTTCTCCGAACACTGAAGCTTTCTTT. This encodes CASSESGGFSPNTEAFF.

In this sample, this clone turned up once. The V and J genes are TRBV27 and TRBJ2-7; 11 nucleotides agree with TRBD1. The germline V gene has CDR1 MNHEY and CDR2 SMNVEV (reference sequence). Trimming cost V 6 bases and J 4 bases; bases outside gene matches: 17. The CDR3 loop spans 18 amino acids. CDR3 protein: CASSQLSSPDRGPYEQYF. For the CDR3, the DNA is TGTGCCAGCAGCCAACTCTCCAGCCCGGACAGGGGGCCATACGAGCAGTACTTC.

This clone was seen just once. This chain's CDR3 is CAWSTRTVNTGELFF. DNA of the CDR3: TGTGCCTGGAGTACGCGGACAGTAAACACCGGGGAGCTGTTTTTT. This chain joins TRBV30 and TRBJ2-2, with D possibly matching TRBD1 (6 bases). V lost 2 bases, J lost 2 bases, and 12 bases lay in between. Germline loops: CDR1 GTSNPN, CDR2 SVGIG (reference sequence). This CDR3 region has 15 residues. Looking up the rest from reference TRBV30 and TRBJ2-2 gives the full variable domain: SQTIHQWPATLVQPVGSPLSLECTVEGTSNPNLYWYRQAAGRGLQLLFYSVGIGQISSEVPQNLSASRPQDRQFILSSKKLLLSDSGFYLCAWSTRTVNTGELFFGEGSRLTVL.

This chain uses TRBV4-1 with TRBJ1-1; D gene ambiguous. The ends were cut back, 0 bases at V and 6 bases at J, with 11 bases in the middle. The CDR3 sequence is 14 residues long. The germline gives CDR1 MGHRA, CDR2 YSYEKL. The CDR3 spells CASSQDLQSSEAFF. In DNA form, the CDR3 reads TGCGCCAGCAGCCAAGATCTCCAAAGCTCTGAAGCTTTCTTT.

The rearrangement joins TRBV4-1 to TRBJ2-7; 7 nucleotides match TRBD1. V was pared by 2 bases and J by 1 base, with 11 bases of the junction left unmatched. Germline values: CDR1 MGHRA, CDR2 YSYEKL. The CDR3 length is 17 residues. CDR3 sequence: CASSQLLRQGGSYEQYF. In DNA, the CDR3 is TGCGCCAGCAGCCAACTCCTCCGACAGGGTGGGTCCTACGAGCAGTACTTC.

As to this clone: Other DNA sequences in the sample encode the same CDR3. The J gene is TRBJ1-3, the V gene TRBV7-9, with D uncertain. V was trimmed by 5 bases and J by 0 bases, leaving 2 bases between them. CDR3 size: 12 residues. Germline CDR1 is SEHNR and CDR2 is FQNEAQ (reference sequence). CDR3 coding DNA: TGTGCCAGCAGCCCCTCTGGAAACACCATATATTTT. It is translated as CASSPSGNTIYF.

The chain combines TRBV7-9 with TRBJ2-1, with 7 bases lining up with TRBD2. CDR3 length: 18 residues. Germline lookup yields CDR1 SEHNR and CDR2 FQNEAQ (reference sequence). Trimming removed 6 bases from V and 9 bases from J; junction bases left unmatched: 23. DNA for the CDR3: TGTGCCAGCAGTCTGCCTTCGGGGAGGGAACTTTGGTCAAGTGAGCAGTTCTTC. As protein: CASSLPSGRELWSSEQFF.